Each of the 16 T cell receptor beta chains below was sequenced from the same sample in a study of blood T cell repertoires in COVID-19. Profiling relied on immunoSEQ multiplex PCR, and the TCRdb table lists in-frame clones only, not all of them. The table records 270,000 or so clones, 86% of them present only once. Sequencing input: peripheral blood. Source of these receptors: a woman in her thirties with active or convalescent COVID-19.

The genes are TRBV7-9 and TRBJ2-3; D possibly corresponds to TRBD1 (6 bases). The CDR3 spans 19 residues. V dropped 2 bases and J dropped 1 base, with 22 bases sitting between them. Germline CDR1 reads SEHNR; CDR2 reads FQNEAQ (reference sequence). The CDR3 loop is CASSLKGRGLRLGTDTQYF. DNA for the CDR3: TGTGCCAGCAGCTTAAAAGGAAGGGGGTTGCGGTTGGGCACAGATACGCAGTATTTT.

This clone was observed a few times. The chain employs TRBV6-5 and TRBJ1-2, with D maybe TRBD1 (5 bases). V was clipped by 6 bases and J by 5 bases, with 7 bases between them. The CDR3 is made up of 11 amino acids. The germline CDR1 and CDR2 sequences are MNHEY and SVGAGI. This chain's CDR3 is CASSHRYGYTF. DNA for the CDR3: TGTGCCAGCAGCCACAGGTATGGCTACACCTTC.

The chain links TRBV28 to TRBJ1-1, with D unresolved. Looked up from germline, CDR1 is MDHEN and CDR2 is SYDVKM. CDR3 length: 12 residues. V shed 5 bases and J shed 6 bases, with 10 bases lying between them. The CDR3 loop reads CASSRQISEAFF. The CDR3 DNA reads TGTGCCAGCAGTCGACAAATCTCTGAAGCTTTCTTT.

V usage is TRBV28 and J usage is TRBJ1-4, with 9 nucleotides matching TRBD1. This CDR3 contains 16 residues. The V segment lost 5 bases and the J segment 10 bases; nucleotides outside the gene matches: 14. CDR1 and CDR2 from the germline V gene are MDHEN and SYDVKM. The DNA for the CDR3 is TGTGCCAGCAGTCACTCGGGACAGGGCCAGGACGGAAAACTGTTTTTT. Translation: CASSHSGQGQDGKLFF.

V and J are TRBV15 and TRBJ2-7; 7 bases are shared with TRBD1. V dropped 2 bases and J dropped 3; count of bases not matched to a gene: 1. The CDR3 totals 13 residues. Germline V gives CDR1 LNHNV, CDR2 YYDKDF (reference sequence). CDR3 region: CATSRRQGYEQYF. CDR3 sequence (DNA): TGTGCCACCAGCAGAAGACAGGGCTACGAGCAGTACTTC.

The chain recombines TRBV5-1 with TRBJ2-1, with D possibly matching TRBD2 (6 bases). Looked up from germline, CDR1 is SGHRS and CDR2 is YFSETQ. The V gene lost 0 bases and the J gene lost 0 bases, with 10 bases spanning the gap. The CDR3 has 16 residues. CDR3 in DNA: TGCGCCAGCAGCTTGGATCCCGGGAGCTCCTACAATGAGCAGTTCTTC. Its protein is CASSLDPGSSYNEQFF.

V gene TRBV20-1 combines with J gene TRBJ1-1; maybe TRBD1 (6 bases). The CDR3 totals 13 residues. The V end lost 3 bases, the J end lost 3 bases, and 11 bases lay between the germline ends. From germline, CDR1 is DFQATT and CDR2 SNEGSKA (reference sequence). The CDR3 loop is CSASADSYTEAFF. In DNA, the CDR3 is TGCAGTGCTAGTGCGGACAGTTACACTGAAGCTTTCTTT.

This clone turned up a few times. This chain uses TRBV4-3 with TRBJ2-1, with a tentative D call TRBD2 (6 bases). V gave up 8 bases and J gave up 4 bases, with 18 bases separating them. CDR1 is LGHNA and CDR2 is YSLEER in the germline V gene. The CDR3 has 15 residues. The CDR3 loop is CASSRGDSGYNEQFF. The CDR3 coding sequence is TGCGCCAGCTCCCGGGGCGATAGCGGTTACAATGAGCAGTTCTTC.

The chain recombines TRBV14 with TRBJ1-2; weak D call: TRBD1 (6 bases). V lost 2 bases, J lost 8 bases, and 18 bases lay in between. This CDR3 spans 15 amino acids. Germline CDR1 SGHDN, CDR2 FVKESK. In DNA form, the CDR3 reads TGTGCCAGCAGCCAAACCTCTACAGGGACTATAGGCTACACCTTC. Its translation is CASSQTSTGTIGYTF.

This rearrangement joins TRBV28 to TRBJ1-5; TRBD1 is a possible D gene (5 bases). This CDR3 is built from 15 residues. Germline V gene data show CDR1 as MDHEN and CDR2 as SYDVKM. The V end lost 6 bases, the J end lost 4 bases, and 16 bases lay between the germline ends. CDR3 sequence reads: CASRRDGSLNQPQHF. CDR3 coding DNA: TGTGCCAGCAGGCGGGACGGATCCCTAAATCAGCCCCAGCATTTT.

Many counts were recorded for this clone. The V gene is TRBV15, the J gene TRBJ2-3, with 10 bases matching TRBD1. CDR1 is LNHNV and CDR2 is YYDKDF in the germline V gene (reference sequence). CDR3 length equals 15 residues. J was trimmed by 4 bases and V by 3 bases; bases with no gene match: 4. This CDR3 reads CATSRGQGTADTQYF. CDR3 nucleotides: TGTGCCACCAGCAGGGGACAGGGGACGGCAGATACGCAGTATTTT. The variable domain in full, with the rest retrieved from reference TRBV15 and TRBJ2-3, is DAMVIQNPRYQVTQFGKPVTLSCSQTLNHNVMYWYQQKSSQAPKLLFHYYDKDFNNEADTPDNFQSRRPNTSFCFLDIRSPGLGDTAMYLCATSRGQGTADTQYFGPGTRLTVL.

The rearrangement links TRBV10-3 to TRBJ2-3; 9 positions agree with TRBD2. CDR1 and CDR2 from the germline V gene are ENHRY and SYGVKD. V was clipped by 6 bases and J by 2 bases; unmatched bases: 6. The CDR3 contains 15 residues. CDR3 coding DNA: TGTGCCATCAGGGAGGGACTAGCCGCCACAGATACGCAGTATTTT. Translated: CAIREGLAATDTQYF.

The DNA for the CDR3 is TGCGCCAGCAGTGAGTCCCGGGTTACTGAAGCTTTCTTT. Protein: CASSESRVTEAFF. This chain joins TRBV10-1 and TRBJ1-1; no clear D gene. Trimming left V 0 bases short and J 5 bases short, with 7 bases between. The germline gives CDR1 WNHNN, CDR2 SYGVQD (reference sequence). CDR3 size: 13 residues.

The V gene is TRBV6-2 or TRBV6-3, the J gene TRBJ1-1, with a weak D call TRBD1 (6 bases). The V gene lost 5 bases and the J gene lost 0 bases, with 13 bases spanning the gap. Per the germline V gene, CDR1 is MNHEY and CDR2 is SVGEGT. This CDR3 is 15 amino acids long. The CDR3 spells CASSQQGGMNTEAFF. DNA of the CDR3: TGTGCCAGCAGTCAACAGGGAGGGATGAACACTGAAGCTTTCTTT.

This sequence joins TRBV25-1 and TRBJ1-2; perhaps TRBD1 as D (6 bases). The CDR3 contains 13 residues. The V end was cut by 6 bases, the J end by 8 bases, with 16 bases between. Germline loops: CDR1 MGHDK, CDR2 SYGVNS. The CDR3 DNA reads TGTGCCAGCAGGGGGGCAGGGCTTTTGGGCTACACCTTC. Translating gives CASRGAGLLGYTF.

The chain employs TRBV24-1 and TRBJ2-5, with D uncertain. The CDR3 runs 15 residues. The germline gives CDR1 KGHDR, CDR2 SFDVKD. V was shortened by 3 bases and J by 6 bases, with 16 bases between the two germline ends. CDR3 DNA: TGTGCCACCAGTGATCATCAGAACCCCTTGAAGACCCAGTACTTC. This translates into CATSDHQNPLKTQYF.